This TCR beta chain was sequenced in a study of cytomegalovirus exposure and HLA in healthy donors. At the level of the study: HLA-typed donors were the source of about 85 million unique TCRs held in an early data release.

As concerns this clone: Antigen specificity is unknown.

The primer mix had 60 Vbeta and 13 Jbeta primers. The protocol was immunoSEQ multiplex PCR, while the TCRdb copy is restricted to in-frame clones and leaves out a portion. The table shows hundreds of thousands of clones, with roughly 80% occurring only once. General study points: There were some public TCRs occurring in many donors, but most TCR sequences were rare. TCR beta sequences reportedly predicted most subjects' HLA-A and HLA-B alleles accurately. Sequencing likely generated an artifact that appeared as a cluster of highly shared sequence variants.

CDR1 and CDR2 (germline): SGHDN, FVKESK. The trim removed 2 bases at V and 4 bases at J, leaving 3 bases unmatched. This CDR3 has 15 residues. This TCR was recovered from a man between 35 and 55 years old in good health and CMV-seropositive. The sequenced sample consisted of PBMCs. The chain is built from TRBV14 and TRBJ2-5, with TRBD2 matching over 11 bases. The CDR3 bases are TGTGCCAGCAGCCAAACAGGACTAGCGGGAGAGACCCAGTACTTC. Its protein product is CASSQTGLAGETQYF.